The 18 T cell receptor beta chains below all came from one sample that was sequenced in a study of beta chain features in type 1 diabetes. Study findings and constraints: TCRB CDR3s from Type 1 diabetes patients were moderately but significantly shorter in all four CD4+ subsets.

Since all of the isolated RNA was reverse transcribed, expressed TCRB transcripts were what got sequenced. The data were produced by immunoSEQ multiplex PCR, yet TCRdb's version contains in-frame clones alone and is incomplete. The table has hundreds of thousands of clones, 11% to 15% seen once; the top ten hold 0.035% to 0.045%. No antigen is known for these receptors. The sequenced sample consisted of naive CD4+ T cells from blood. The source is a man aged 18-30 years with type 1 diabetes.

This clone was seen more than once but under ten times. The chain has TRBV12-5 and TRBJ2-1; D perhaps matches TRBD2 (6 bases). V was shortened by 7 bases and J by 10 bases, with 14 bases between the two germline ends. The CDR3 extends over 12 amino acids. Germline assignment: CDR1 LGHNT and CDR2 FRNRAP. The CDR3 is CASALRENEQFF. The CDR3 nucleotides are TGTGCTAGTGCCCTCCGGGAGAACGAGCAGTTCTTC.

Here the CDR3 DNA reads TGTGCCAGCAGTTTCCAATGGGACAGGGGTAAGGATGAGCAGTTCTTC. This sequence encodes CASSFQWDRGKDEQFF. This rearrangement joins TRBV6-5 to TRBJ2-1; 10 bases are shared with TRBD1. This CDR3 comprises 16 residues. The germline V gene has CDR1 MNHEY and CDR2 SVGAGI. V was pared by 4 bases and J by 8 bases, with 11 bases of the junction left unmatched.

V and J are TRBV30 and TRBJ2-5, with 12 bases identical to TRBD1. This CDR3 spans 18 amino acids. Germline CDR1 is GTSNPN and CDR2 is SVGIG (reference sequence). The V segment lost 0 bases and the J segment 5 bases; nucleotides outside the gene matches: 13. CDR3 nucleotide sequence: TGTGCCTGGAGTGTACTAGGCTTGGGACAGGGGGCAGGGGAGACCCAGTACTTC. Translating gives CAWSVLGLGQGAGETQYF.

This clone was detected only once. The chain is built from TRBV2 and TRBJ2-5; D perhaps matches TRBD2 (6 bases). The CDR3 runs 17 residues. V shed 0 bases and J shed 1 base, with 15 bases lying between them. CDR1 and CDR2 (germline): SNHLY, FYNNEI. The CDR3 DNA reads TGTGCCAGCAGTGAAGCCCTACTACTAGCAGGCCAAGAGACCCAGTACTTC. It is translated as CASSEALLLAGQETQYF.

This chain links TRBV15 with TRBJ1-1, with D tentatively TRBD1 (5 bases). The CDR3 runs to 12 residues. Trimming took off 2 bases at V and 9 bases at J, with 10 bases between the two ends. Germline CDR1 reads LNHNV; CDR2 reads YYDKDF (reference sequence). CDR3 bases: TGTGCCACCAGCAGACCCGGGGGACAAGCTTTCTTT. Its protein product is CATSRPGGQAFF.

This clone was recorded a few times. This rearrangement joins TRBV28 to TRBJ2-1, with D unresolved. V gave up 3 bases and J gave up 7 bases, with 10 bases separating them. From germline, CDR1 is MDHEN and CDR2 SYDVKM. The CDR3 contains 13 residues. CDR3 sequence: CASSLGTPNEQFF. DNA of the CDR3: TGTGCCAGCAGTTTGGGCACTCCGAATGAGCAGTTCTTC.

The sample holds a few counts of this clone. The chain uses TRBV5-4 and TRBJ2-1, with D uncertain. The CDR3 extends over 13 amino acids. Between the trimmed V and J ends, which lost 4 bases and 10 bases, there was a span of 15 bases. Germline V gene data show CDR1 as SGHNT and CDR2 as YYREEE (reference sequence). CDR3 loop: CASSQPSAWEQFF. The CDR3 DNA follows: TGTGCCAGCAGCCAACCGTCGGCTTGGGAGCAGTTCTTC.

The chain employs TRBV5-4 and TRBJ2-1; a possible D gene is TRBD2 (6 bases). Germline CDR1 reads SGHNT; CDR2 reads YYREEE (reference sequence). The CDR3 extends over 14 amino acids. Between the trimmed V and J ends, which lost 5 bases and 7 bases, there was a span of 16 bases. CDR3 region: CASSAGTDLNEQFF. CDR3 in DNA: TGTGCCAGCAGTGCCGGGACTGACTTAAATGAGCAGTTCTTC.

Only a few counts were recorded for this clone. The CDR3, as DNA: TGTGCCACCAGCATGGGGGAGACCGGGGAGCTGTTTTTT. This sequence encodes CATSMGETGELFF. The chain couples TRBV15 to TRBJ2-2; D is tentatively TRBD1 or TRBD2 (5 bases each). The CDR3 has 13 residues. Deletions cut 4 bases from V and 5 bases from J, with 8 bases between. CDR1 and CDR2 from the germline V gene are LNHNV and YYDKDF (reference sequence). The full variable domain, in which reference TRBV15 and TRBJ2-2 provide the parts outside the CDR3, is DAMVIQNPRYQVTQFGKPVTLSCSQTLNHNVMYWYQQKSSQAPKLLFHYYDKDFNNEADTPDNFQSRRPNTSFCFLDIRSPGLGDTAMYLCATSMGETGELFFGEGSRLTVL.

This clone has just a few counts. The CDR3 DNA is TGTGCCAGCAGCTTGATAGACACTGAAGCTTTCTTT. Protein sequence: CASSLIDTEAFF. V is TRBV7-9 and J is TRBJ1-1; unclear D gene. CDR1 and CDR2 (germline): SEHNR, FQNEAQ (reference sequence). The CDR3 sequence is 12 residues long. V was pared by 3 bases and J by 3 bases, with 5 bases between.

The rearrangement joins TRBV4-2 to TRBJ2-5; D perhaps matches TRBD1 (6 bases). There are 17 residues in the CDR3. The V end was cut by 4 bases, the J end by 1 base, with 19 bases between. Germline CDR1 LGHNA, CDR2 YNFKEQ. The CDR3 nucleotides are TGTGCCAGCAGCCGACAGCCCCAAGGGGGTATCCAAGAGACCCAGTACTTC. As protein: CASSRQPQGGIQETQYF.

The V call is TRBV28, the J call TRBJ1-2, with a weak D call TRBD1 (6 bases). From germline, CDR1 is MDHEN and CDR2 SYDVKM. The CDR3 is 15 residues long. Trimming shortened V by 4 bases and J by 3 bases, and 15 bases separated the two germline ends. The CDR3 DNA reads as TGTGCCAGCAGTTCTCCCAGAGGGGGTGACTATGGCTACACCTTC. Protein: CASSSPRGGDYGYTF.

The rearrangement uses TRBV9 and TRBJ2-3; 7 positions agree with TRBD1. Per the germline V gene, CDR1 is SGDLS and CDR2 is YYNGEE. The CDR3 length is 14 residues. After removal of 6 bases from V and 4 bases from J, the junction contained 8 bases not matched to a gene. The CDR3 DNA reads TGTGCCAGCACTCTTCAGGGGGTGGCAGATACGCAGTATTTT. The encoded protein is CASTLQGVADTQYF.

This clone was seen more than once but under ten times. V and J are TRBV7-2 and TRBJ2-1, with D maybe TRBD2 (6 bases). V lost 5 bases and J 4 bases, leaving 18 bases between the germline ends. Germline V gene data show CDR1 as SGHTA and CDR2 as FQGNSA. This CDR3 has 16 residues. CDR3 in DNA: TGTGCCAGCAGCCTTGGCCTTGGCGGGGTTTACAATGAGCAGTTCTTC. Its protein is CASSLGLGGVYNEQFF. Based on the CDR3 plus reference TRBV7-2 and TRBJ2-1, the full variable domain is GAGVSQSPSNKVTEKGKDVELRCDPISGHTALYWYRQSLGQGLEFLIYFQGNSAPDKSGLPSDRFSAERTGGSVSTLTIQRTQQEDSAVYLCASSLGLGGVYNEQFFGPGTRLTVL.

In its sample, this clone was seen a few times. J is TRBJ2-5 and V is TRBV9; 7 bases match TRBD2. The length of the CDR3 is 15 residues. CDR1 is SGDLS and CDR2 is YYNGEE in the germline V gene. Trimming took 3 bases from V and 2 from J; bases not matched to a gene: 7. CDR3 region: CASSGEGLPQETQYF. The CDR3 region has the DNA TGTGCCAGCAGCGGGGAGGGACTCCCTCAAGAGACCCAGTACTTC. The full variable domain, with the rest looked up from reference TRBV9 and TRBJ2-5, is DSGVTQTPKHLITATGQRVTLRCSPRSGDLSVYWYQQSLDQGLQFLIQYYNGEERAKGNILERFSAQQFPDLHSELNLSSLELGDSALYFCASSGEGLPQETQYFGPGTRLLVL.

This clone was seen a handful of times. V and J are TRBV4-3 and TRBJ2-3; D gene uncertain. The CDR3 extends over 13 amino acids. The germline V and J ends were trimmed by 0 bases and 6 bases, with 7 bases remaining between them. CDR1 LGHNA and CDR2 YSLEER come from the germline V gene. The CDR3 region has the DNA TGCGCCAGCAGCCAAGATTTAGGGGATACGCAGTATTTT. Translation: CASSQDLGDTQYF.

The chain has TRBV20-1 and TRBJ2-1; D unclear. Looked up from germline, CDR1 is DFQATT and CDR2 is SNEGSKA (reference sequence). The CDR3 consists of 10 residues. V was shortened by 3 bases and J by 13 bases, with 10 bases between the two germline ends. CDR3 DNA: TGCAGTGCTAGCCTTCGGCCCCAGTTCTTC. Translating it yields CSASLRPQFF.

This chain joins TRBV27 and TRBJ1-1; a possible D gene is TRBD1 (6 bases). This CDR3 has 14 amino acids. V lost 5 bases, J lost 0 bases, and 10 bases lay in between. Per germline, CDR1 MNHEY and CDR2 SMNVEV (reference sequence). CDR3 protein: CASSPRDMNTEAFF. CDR3 sequence (DNA): TGTGCCAGCAGTCCTCGGGACATGAACACTGAAGCTTTCTTT.